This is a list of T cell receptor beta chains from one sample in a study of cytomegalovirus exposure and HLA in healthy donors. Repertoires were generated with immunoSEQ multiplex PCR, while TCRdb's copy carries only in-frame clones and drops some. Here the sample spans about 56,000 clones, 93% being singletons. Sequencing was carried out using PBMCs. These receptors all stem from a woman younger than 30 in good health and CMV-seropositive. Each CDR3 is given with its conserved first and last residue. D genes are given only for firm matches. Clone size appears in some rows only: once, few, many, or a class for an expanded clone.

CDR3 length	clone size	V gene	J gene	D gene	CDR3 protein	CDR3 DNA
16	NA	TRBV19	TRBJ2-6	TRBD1	CASSIGQGFGANVLTF	TGTGCCAGTAGTATAGGACAGGGCTTTGGGGCCAACGTCCTGACTTTC
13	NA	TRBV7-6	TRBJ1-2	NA	CASSQQEYYGYTF	TGTGCCAGCAGCCAACAGGAATACTATGGCTACACCTTC
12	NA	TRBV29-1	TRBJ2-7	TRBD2	CSVSSGGDEQYF	TGCAGCGTTTCTAGCGGGGGCGACGAGCAGTACTTC
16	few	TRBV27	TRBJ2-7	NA	CASSLSPRGQTYEQYF	TGTGCCAGCAGTTTATCGCCGCGGGGCCAGACGTACGAGCAGTACTTC
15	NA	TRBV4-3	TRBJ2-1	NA	CASSPQVSSYNEQFF	TGCGCCAGCAGCCCCCAGGTGAGCTCCTACAATGAGCAGTTCTTC
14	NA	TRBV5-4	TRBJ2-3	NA	CASSLASGSDTQYF	TGTGCCAGCAGCTTGGCCAGCGGGTCAGATACGCAGTATTTT
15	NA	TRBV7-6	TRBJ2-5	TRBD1	CASSIPGQGGETQYF	TGTGCCAGCAGTATACCGGGACAGGGAGGGGAGACCCAGTACTTC
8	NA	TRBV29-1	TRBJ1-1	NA	CSGGRAFF	TGCAGCGGGGGGCGGGCTTTCTTT
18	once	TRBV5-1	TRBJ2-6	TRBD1	CASSTEGQGTAGANVLTF	TGCGCCAGCAGCACCGAGGGACAGGGGACTGCTGGGGCCAACGTCCTGACTTTC
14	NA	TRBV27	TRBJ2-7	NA	CASSPLPGVREQYF	TGTGCCAGCAGCCCCTTACCGGGGGTGCGCGAGCAGTACTTC
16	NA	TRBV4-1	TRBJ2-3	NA	CASSLVPGERTDTQYF	TGCGCCAGCAGCCTCGTCCCGGGGGAGCGCACAGATACGCAGTATTTT
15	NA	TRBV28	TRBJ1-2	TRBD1	CASRVDRVRGYGYTF	TGTGCCAGCAGGGTCGACAGGGTACGCGGCTATGGCTACACCTTC
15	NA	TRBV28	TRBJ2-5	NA	CASSLSRRGKETQYF	TGTGCCAGCAGTTTATCCCGCAGGGGCAAGGAGACCCAGTACTTC
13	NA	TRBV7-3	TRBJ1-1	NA	CASSLRRDTEAFF	TGTGCCAGCAGCTTAAGGCGGGACACTGAAGCTTTCTTT
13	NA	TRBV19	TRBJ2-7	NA	CASSPGDYYEQYF	TGTGCCAGTAGCCCCGGAGATTACTACGAGCAGTACTTC
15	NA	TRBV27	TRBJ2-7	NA	CASSFSRGDLYEQYF	TGTGCCAGCAGTTTCTCCAGGGGGGATTTATACGAGCAGTACTTC
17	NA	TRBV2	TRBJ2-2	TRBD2	CASSRTSGGPNTGELFF	TGTGCCAGCAGTCGGACTAGCGGGGGACCCAACACCGGGGAGCTGTTTTTT
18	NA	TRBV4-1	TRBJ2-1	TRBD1	CASSQEANLDRGHDEQFF	TGCGCCAGCAGCCAAGAGGCCAATTTGGACAGGGGGCACGATGAGCAGTTCTTC
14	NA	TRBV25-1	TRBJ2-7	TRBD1	CASSDTGAGYEQYF	TGTGCCAGCAGTGATACAGGGGCAGGGTACGAGCAGTACTTC
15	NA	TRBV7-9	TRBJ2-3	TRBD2	CASAWDLAGAQTQYF	TGTGCCAGCGCCTGGGACCTAGCGGGGGCCCAGACGCAGTATTTT
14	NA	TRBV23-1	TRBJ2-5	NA	CASSQWAGQETQYF	TGCGCCAGCAGTCAATGGGCAGGGCAAGAGACCCAGTACTTC
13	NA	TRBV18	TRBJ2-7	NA	CASSPMEGGEQYF	TGTGCCAGCTCACCAATGGAAGGGGGCGAGCAGTACTTC
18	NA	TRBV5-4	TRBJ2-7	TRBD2	CASSDGLAGGHSSYEQYF	TGTGCCAGCAGCGACGGACTAGCGGGGGGCCATAGCTCCTACGAGCAGTACTTC
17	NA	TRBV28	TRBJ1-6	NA	CASSLAAAASDNSPLHF	TGTGCCAGCAGTTTAGCGGCGGCGGCTTCCGATAATTCACCCCTCCACTTT